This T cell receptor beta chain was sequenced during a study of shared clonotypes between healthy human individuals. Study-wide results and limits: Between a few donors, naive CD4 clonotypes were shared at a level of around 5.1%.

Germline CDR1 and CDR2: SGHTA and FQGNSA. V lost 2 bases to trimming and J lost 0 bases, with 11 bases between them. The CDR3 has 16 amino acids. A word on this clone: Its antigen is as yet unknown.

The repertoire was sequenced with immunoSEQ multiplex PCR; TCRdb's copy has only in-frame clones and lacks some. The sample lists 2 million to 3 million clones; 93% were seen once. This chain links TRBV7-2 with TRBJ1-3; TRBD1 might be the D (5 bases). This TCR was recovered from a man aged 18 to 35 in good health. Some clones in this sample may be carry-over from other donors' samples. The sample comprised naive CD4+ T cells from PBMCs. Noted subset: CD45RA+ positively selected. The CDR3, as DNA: TGTGCCAGCAGCTTACAGGGAATAGGCTCTGGAAACACCATATATTTT. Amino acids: CASSLQGIGSGNTIYF.